By frequency, the clone carrying this T cell receptor (beta chain) registers large (0.1 to 1%). Antigen specificity is unknown. CDR3 length: 13 residues. Germline CDR1 is DFQATT and CDR2 is SNEGSKA (reference sequence). TCRdb reprocessed the 10x single-cell sequencing reads, with one entry per CDR3 protein and no DNA. The listing contains roughly 780 distinct CDR3 sequences. These data are taken from a study of CD8 T cells in cerebrospinal fluid in Alzheimer's disease. Study-wide results and limits: EBV-specific clones were neither the most expanded nor enriched in Alzheimer's patients.

The sequencing sample was made of cerebrospinal fluid. The V call is TRBV20-1, the J call TRBJ1-1. The TCR sequence derives from a human donor with Parkinson's disease. The CDR3 loop is CSASGSWDTEAFF.